The rows below give T cell receptor beta chains drawn from one sample of a study of cytomegalovirus exposure and HLA in healthy donors. Sequenced by immunoSEQ multiplex PCR; TCRdb stores in-frame clones only, minus some. In the table there are fewer than 200,000 clones, approximately 77% of which are singletons. The sample consisted of PBMCs. The receptors come from a male donor in good health and CMV-seronegative. CDR3s leave out the opening cysteine and the closing phenylalanine or tryptophan.

len | j_gene | v_gene | CDR3aa
12 | TRBJ2-1 | TRBV27 | ASSLSLGGDEQF
13 | TRBJ1-4 | TRBV6-5 | ASTHQGGQAEKLF
13 | TRBJ2-5 | TRBV19 | ASSSKREVPETQY
14 | TRBJ2-1 | TRBV27 | ASSLWGLAGGNEQF
17 | TRBJ2-5 | TRBV4-1 | ASSQAPAGTSEFRETQY
14 | TRBJ1-1 | TRBV7-2 | ASSQPAGTGNTEAF
14 | TRBJ2-5 | TRBV7-3 | ASSSGRLAGGETQY
14 | TRBJ1-1 | TRBV5-1 | ASSSAPLQGANEAF
12 | TRBJ2-2 | TRBV5-4 | ASSLDRDTGELF
12 | TRBJ2-1 | TRBV19 | ASSTQGWEVVQF
12 | TRBJ2-7 | TRBV5-1 | ASSLTGKGYEQY
12 | TRBJ1-5 | TRBV6-1 | ASRSGAAGEPQH
13 | TRBJ2-3 | TRBV5-4 | ASASGGAGTDTQY
10 | TRBJ2-7 | TRBV5-1 | ASSLRVGEQY
16 | TRBJ2-2 | TRBV9 | ASSSGHLPNGNTGELF
13 | TRBJ2-1 | TRBV4-1 | ASSQEGVVAGEQF
12 | TRBJ1-3 | TRBV11-2 | ASSPKTGGNTIY
13 | TRBJ2-7 | TRBV7-3 | ASSPTGPGTYEQY
13 | TRBJ1-5 | TRBV19 | ASSILPSGAQPQH
11 | TRBJ2-1 | TRBV29-1 | SVATGSSNEQF
12 | TRBJ1-6 | TRBV10-1 | ASSESGFRSPLH
14 | TRBJ1-2 | TRBV7-8 | ASSLALRDRGLGYT
12 | TRBJ1-2 | TRBV6-5 | ASSTTDIPSGYT
17 | TRBJ1-4 | TRBV11-2 | ASSFIGGQRIATNEKLF
13 | TRBJ1-5 | TRBV2 | ASGIEGQSNQPQH
11 | TRBJ2-7 | TRBV18 | ASSRDSNYEQY
13 | TRBJ2-3 | TRBV7-9 | ASSPRGSSTDTQY
11 | TRBJ2-7 | TRBV6-5 | ASSTGPGREQY
11 | TRBJ1-1 | TRBV6-5 | ASSRRGSTEAF
14 | TRBJ2-1 | TRBV5-1 | ASSFQGTGPYNEQF
13 | TRBJ2-3 | TRBV11-3 | ASSSSRGSTDTQY